This T cell receptor (beta chain) was retrieved from a study of CD4 T cells in relation to SARS-CoV-2 and coronaviruses. The CDR3 has 11 amino acids. CDR1 is LGHDT, CDR2 YNNKEL, per germline (reference sequence). Generated by immunoSEQ multiplex PCR, the TCRdb table keeps only in-frame clones and is missing some. The sample includes fewer than 15,000 clones, 60% to 80% of them seen just once. The unexposed donors gave CD4+ T cells in about 2011-2019, prior to COVID-19. CD4+ T cells were isolated from the cells after about 11 days of culture. Concerning this clone itself: The antigen is not known.

This rearrangement joins TRBV3-1 (or the pseudogene TRBV3-2) to TRBJ2-3; D call uncertain. The sample comprised CD4+ T cells from PBMCs, cultured in vitro. This clonotype originated in a human donor in good health. CDR3 nucleotides: TGTGCGAGTAGAAACACAGATACGCAGTATTTT. Protein: CASRNTDTQYF.